This T cell receptor (beta chain) derives from a study of T cells in tuberculosis. Stated time point: new active TB diagnosis, blood taken before or within 7 days of starting treatment. HIV-seronegative South African adults aged 18 years or older had newly diagnosed active tuberculosis. The CDR3 length is 14 residues. Germline CDR1 reads SGHDT; CDR2 reads YYEEEE. Trimming removed 3 bases at V and 4 bases at J, with 8 bases between. Produced via immunoSEQ multiplex PCR; TCRdb's table is partial and in-frame only. The sample carries 30,000 to 40,000 clones, 94% recorded once. The sequence came from an adult with tuberculosis. Sequences were derived from PBMCs, sampled at tuberculosis diagnosis. The V and J genes are TRBV5-6 and TRBJ1-6; a weak D match, TRBD1 (5 bases). The CDR3 DNA reads as TGTGCCAGCAGCTCGACAGTATATAATTCACCCCTCCACTTT. It specifies CASSSTVYNSPLHF. Full variable domain (remainder filled in from reference TRBV5-6 and TRBJ1-6): DAGVTQSPTHLIKTRGQQVTLRCSPKSGHDTVSWYQQALGQGPQFIFQYYEEEERQRGNFPDRFSGHQFPNYSSELNVNALLLGDSALYLCASSSTVYNSPLHFGNGTRLTVT.